This T cell receptor beta chain was sequenced in a study of blood T cell repertoires in COVID-19. In the study overall: Nucleic acid was either cDNA or gDNA, and it came from T cells, B-cell-depleted T cells, or PBMCs.

Germline V CDR1 and CDR2: SGHTA, FQGNSA. This CDR3 comprises 13 residues. V lost 5 bases to trimming and J lost 4 bases; unmatched junction nucleotides: 3. The data were produced by immunoSEQ multiplex PCR, yet TCRdb's version contains in-frame clones alone and is incomplete. Of nearly 350,000 clones in the sample, 88% were seen once. The chain combines TRBV7-2 with TRBJ1-1; TRBD1 matches 8 bases. The sequenced material came from peripheral blood. This clonotype originated in a woman between 65 and 79 years old with COVID-19, enrolled during active disease. CDR3 sequence: CASSVQGGTEAFF. The DNA for the CDR3 is TGTGCCAGCAGCGTACAGGGGGGCACTGAAGCTTTCTTT.